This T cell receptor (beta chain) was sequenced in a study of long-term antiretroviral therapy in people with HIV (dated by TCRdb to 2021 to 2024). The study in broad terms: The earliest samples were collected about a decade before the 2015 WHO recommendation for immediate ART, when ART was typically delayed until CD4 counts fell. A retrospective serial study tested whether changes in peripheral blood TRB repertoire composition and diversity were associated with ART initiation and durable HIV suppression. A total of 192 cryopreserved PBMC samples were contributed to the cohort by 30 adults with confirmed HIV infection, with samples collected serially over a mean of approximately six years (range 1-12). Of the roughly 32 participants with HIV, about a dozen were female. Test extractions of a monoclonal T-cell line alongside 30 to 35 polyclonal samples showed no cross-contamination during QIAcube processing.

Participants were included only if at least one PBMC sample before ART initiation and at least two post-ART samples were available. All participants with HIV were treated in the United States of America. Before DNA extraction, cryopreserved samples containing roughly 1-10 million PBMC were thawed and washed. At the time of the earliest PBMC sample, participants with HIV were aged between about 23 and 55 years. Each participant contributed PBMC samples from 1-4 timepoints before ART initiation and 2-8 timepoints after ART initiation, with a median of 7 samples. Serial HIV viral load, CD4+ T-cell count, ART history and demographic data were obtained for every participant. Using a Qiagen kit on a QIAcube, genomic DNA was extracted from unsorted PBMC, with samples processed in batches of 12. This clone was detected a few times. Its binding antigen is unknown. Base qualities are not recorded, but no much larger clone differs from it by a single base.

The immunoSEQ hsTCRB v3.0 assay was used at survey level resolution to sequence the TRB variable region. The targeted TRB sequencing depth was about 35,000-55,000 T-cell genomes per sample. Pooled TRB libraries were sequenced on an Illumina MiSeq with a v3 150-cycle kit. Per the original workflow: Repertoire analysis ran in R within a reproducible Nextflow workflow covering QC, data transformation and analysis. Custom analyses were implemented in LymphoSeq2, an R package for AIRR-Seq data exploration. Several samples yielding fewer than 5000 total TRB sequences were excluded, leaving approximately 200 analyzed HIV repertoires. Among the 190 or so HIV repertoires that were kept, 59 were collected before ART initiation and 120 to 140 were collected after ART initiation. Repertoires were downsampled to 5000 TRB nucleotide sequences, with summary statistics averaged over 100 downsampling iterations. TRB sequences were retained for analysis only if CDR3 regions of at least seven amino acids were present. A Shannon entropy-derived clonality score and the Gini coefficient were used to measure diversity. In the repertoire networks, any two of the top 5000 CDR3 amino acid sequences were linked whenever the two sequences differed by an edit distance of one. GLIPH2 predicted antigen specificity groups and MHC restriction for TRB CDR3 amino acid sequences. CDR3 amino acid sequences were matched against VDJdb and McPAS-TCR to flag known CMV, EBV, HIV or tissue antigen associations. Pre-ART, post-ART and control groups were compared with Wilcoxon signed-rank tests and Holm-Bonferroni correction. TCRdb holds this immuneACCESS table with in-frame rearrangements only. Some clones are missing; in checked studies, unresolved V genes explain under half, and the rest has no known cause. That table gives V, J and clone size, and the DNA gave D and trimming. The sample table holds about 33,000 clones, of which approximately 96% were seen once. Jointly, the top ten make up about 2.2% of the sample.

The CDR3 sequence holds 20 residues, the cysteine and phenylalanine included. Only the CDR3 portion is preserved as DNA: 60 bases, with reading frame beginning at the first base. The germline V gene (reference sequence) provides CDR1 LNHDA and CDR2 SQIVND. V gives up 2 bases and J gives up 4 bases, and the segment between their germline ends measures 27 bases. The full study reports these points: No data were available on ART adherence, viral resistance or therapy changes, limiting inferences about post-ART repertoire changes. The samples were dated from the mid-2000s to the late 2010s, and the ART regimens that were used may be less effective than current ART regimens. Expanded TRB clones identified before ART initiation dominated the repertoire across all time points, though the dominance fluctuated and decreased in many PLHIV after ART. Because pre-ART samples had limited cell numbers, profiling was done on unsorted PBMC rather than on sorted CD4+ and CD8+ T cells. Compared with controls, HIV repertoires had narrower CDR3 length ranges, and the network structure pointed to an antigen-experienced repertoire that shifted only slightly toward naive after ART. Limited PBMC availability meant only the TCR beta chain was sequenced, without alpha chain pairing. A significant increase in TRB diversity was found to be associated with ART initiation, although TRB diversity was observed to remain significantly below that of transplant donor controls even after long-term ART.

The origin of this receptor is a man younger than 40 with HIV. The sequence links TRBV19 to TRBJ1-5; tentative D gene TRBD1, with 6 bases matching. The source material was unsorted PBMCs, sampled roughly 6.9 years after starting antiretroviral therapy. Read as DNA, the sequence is TGTGCCAGTAGTATATCTCACCGACCCGGGTATGGGGGCCAAAATCAGCCCCAGCATTTT. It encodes CASSISHRPGYGGQNQPQHF.